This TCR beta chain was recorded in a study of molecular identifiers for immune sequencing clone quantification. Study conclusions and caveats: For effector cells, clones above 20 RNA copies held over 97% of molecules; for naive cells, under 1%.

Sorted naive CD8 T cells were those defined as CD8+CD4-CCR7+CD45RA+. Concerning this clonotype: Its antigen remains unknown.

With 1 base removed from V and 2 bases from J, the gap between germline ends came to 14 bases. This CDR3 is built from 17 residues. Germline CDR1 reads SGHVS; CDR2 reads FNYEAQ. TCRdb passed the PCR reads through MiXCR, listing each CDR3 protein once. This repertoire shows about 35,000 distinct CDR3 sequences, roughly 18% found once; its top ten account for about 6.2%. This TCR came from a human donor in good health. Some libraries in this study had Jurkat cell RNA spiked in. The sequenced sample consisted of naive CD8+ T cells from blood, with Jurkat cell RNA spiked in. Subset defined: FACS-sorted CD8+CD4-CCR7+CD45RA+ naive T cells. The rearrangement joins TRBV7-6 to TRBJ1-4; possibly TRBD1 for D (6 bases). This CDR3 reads CASSLVRGPGTNEKLFF. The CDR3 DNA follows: TGTGCCAGCAGCTTAGTTCGGGGGCCGGGCACTAATGAAAAACTGTTTTTT.